Shown below are 2 T cell receptor beta chains from a single sample sequenced in a study of neoadjuvant nivolumab and ipilimumab in lung cancer (dated by TCRdb to the early 2020s). Receptor libraries were prepared by the immunoSEQ multiplex PCR assay. Imported from immuneACCESS, the table was reduced by TCRdb to in-frame sequences with V and J called. These copies leave out some clones; in studies compared against another copy, an unresolved V gene accounts for under half, and the cause of the remainder is not known. Present in this sample are 45,000 to 55,000 clones, 80% to 90% of which were seen just once. Clones ranked in the top ten supply under 4.5% of the sample. The time point label of this sample denotes: pretherapy, before neoadjuvant immune checkpoint inhibitors. The input for sequencing was blood, taken before neoadjuvant nivolumab, alone or with ipilimumab. These TCRs come from an adult with non-small cell lung cancer. Some clones in this sample may be carry-over from other donors' samples.

The chain links TRBV6-1 to TRBJ2-5; 9 positions agree with TRBD2. The CDR3 consists of 17 residues. The V gene end was trimmed by 4 bases and the J gene end by 1 base; junction bases not matched to a gene: 10. Germline V CDR1 and CDR2: MNHNS, SASEGT. The DNA for the CDR3 is TGTGCCAGCAGTGGGGAGACACTAGCGGGTCCCCAAGAGACCCAGTACTTC. It is translated as CASSGETLAGPQETQYF.

The CDR3 spells CASSLNIQYF. The CDR3 region has the DNA TGTGCCAGCAGCTTAAACATTCAGTACTTC. The chain recombines TRBV7-3 with TRBJ2-4, with no clear D. CDR1 is SGHTA, CDR2 FQGTGA, per germline. There are 10 residues in the CDR3. Trimming removed 1 base from V and 8 bases from J, with 0 bases in between.